This T cell receptor beta chain appears in the sequencing data of a study of blood T cell repertoires in COVID-19. The CDR3 covers 16 residues. CDR1 is MNHNY and CDR2 is SVGAGI in the germline V gene (reference sequence). V shed 1 base and J shed 2 bases, with 11 bases lying between them. Only in-frame clones appear in the TCRdb table, and some are missing; sequencing was by immunoSEQ multiplex PCR. This repertoire shows almost 200,000 clones, about 85% found once; its top ten account for less than 7%. The chain links TRBV6-6 to TRBJ2-2; D gene ambiguous. The receptor was derived from a woman aged 35 to 49 with COVID-19, enrolled during active disease. Sequences were obtained from peripheral blood. CDR3 region: CASSYFPGLNTGELFF. The DNA for the CDR3 is TGTGCCAGCAGTTACTTCCCAGGCCTTAACACCGGGGAGCTGTTTTTT.